Sequencing of this T cell receptor beta chain was carried out in a study of STAT5B mutations in CD4+ large granular lymphocyte leukemia. General study findings and limits: Approximately 25% of private leukemic clonotypes occurred rarely in other patients' non-leukemic repertoires.

The CDR3 extends over 16 amino acids. The germline V gene has CDR1 KGHSH and CDR2 LQKENI. Trimming removed 2 bases from V and 3 bases from J, with 13 bases in between. There are a few counts of this clone. Its antigen is unidentified. TCRdb keeps only in-frame clones here, not all; method: immunoSEQ multiplex PCR. The sample has approximately 31,000 clones, just under 75% seen once. This chain uses TRBV18 with TRBJ2-2; D is unresolved. The sequence derives from a human donor in good health. Sequences were obtained from CD4+ T cells from blood buffy coats. CDR3 nucleotides: TGTGCCAGCTCACCAAGGCAGCGTCCCGACACCGGGGAGCTGTTTTTT. Translating gives CASSPRQRPDTGELFF.